This is a list of T cell receptor beta chains from one sample in a study of blood T cell repertoires in COVID-19. Measured with immunoSEQ multiplex PCR; TCRdb has only the in-frame clones, and not every one. The data contain approximately 190,000 clones, 84% of them singletons. Sample: peripheral blood. These receptors all stem from a human donor in a cohort sampled during active COVID-19. The CDR3 runs from the conserved cysteine through the conserved F or W. The order of the fields is D gene, clone size, V gene, J gene, CDR3 DNA, CDR3 protein. D genes are given only for firm matches. Expanded clones are given a class, and other clones once, few, many or no size at all.

d_gene: .; abundance: .; v_gene: TRBV5-1; j_gene: TRBJ2-1; CDR3nt: TGCGCCAGCAGCTGGACAGCCCAAATCTCCTACAATGAGCAGTTCTTC; CDR3aa: CASSWTAQISYNEQFF
d_gene: .; abundance: .; v_gene: TRBV6-5; j_gene: TRBJ2-3; CDR3nt: TGTGCCAGCAGAAACGGAGCAGATACGCAGTATTTT; CDR3aa: CASRNGADTQYF
d_gene: TRBD2; abundance: .; v_gene: TRBV5-1; j_gene: TRBJ2-5; CDR3nt: TGCGCCAGCAGCGACGGCCTAGCGGGGCTCTCCCAGTACTTC; CDR3aa: CASSDGLAGLSQYF
d_gene: .; abundance: .; v_gene: TRBV7-3; j_gene: TRBJ2-3; CDR3nt: TGTGCCAGCAGCTTAAGCCTGAGAGATACGCAGTATTTT; CDR3aa: CASSLSLRDTQYF
d_gene: .; abundance: .; v_gene: TRBV20-1; j_gene: TRBJ1-1; CDR3nt: TGCAGTGCTAGACTTGGGACTCAAGCTTTCTTT; CDR3aa: CSARLGTQAFF
d_gene: TRBD1; abundance: once; v_gene: TRBV5-6; j_gene: TRBJ2-2; CDR3nt: TGTGCCAGCAGCGGGGCAGACAGGGCCGGGGAGCTGTTTTTT; CDR3aa: CASSGADRAGELFF
d_gene: .; abundance: .; v_gene: TRBV19; j_gene: TRBJ1-1; CDR3nt: TGTGCCAGTAGCCTCTCGAGGGGGGGATTTCAGGGGAGCGACACTGAAGCTTTCTTT; CDR3aa: CASSLSRGGFQGSDTEAFF
d_gene: .; abundance: once; v_gene: TRBV20-1; j_gene: TRBJ1-1; CDR3nt: TGCAGTGCTCTTTGGAACACTGAAGCTTTCTTT; CDR3aa: CSALWNTEAFF
d_gene: .; abundance: .; v_gene: TRBV11-1; j_gene: TRBJ2-7; CDR3nt: TGTGCCAGCAGCCGCCGGCGGCCGCCCTACGAGCAGTACTTC; CDR3aa: CASSRRRPPYEQYF
d_gene: TRBD1; abundance: few; v_gene: TRBV6-6; j_gene: TRBJ2-7; CDR3nt: TGTGCCAGCAGGGGGTCGACAGGGATCTACGAGCAGTACTTC; CDR3aa: CASRGSTGIYEQYF
d_gene: .; abundance: .; v_gene: TRBV27; j_gene: TRBJ1-1; CDR3nt: TGTGCCAGCAGTTGGGCCTTCGGGGGGTCTGAAGCTTTCTTT; CDR3aa: CASSWAFGGSEAFF
d_gene: .; abundance: few; v_gene: TRBV6-1; j_gene: TRBJ1-2; CDR3nt: TGTGCCAGCAGTGAAGCCTCAGGGAAGGCTAACTATGGCTACACCTTC; CDR3aa: CASSEASGKANYGYTF
d_gene: .; abundance: .; v_gene: TRBV2; j_gene: TRBJ1-4; CDR3nt: TGTGCCAGCAGTGGCGGGACGGCTAATGAAAAACTGTTTTTT; CDR3aa: CASSGGTANEKLFF
d_gene: .; abundance: .; v_gene: TRBV4-2; j_gene: TRBJ2-5; CDR3nt: TGTGCCAGCAGCCGCGCTGTCCCCCGGGGCCAAGAGACCCAGTACTTC; CDR3aa: CASSRAVPRGQETQYF
d_gene: .; abundance: many; v_gene: TRBV28; j_gene: TRBJ1-2; CDR3nt: TGTGCCAGCAGAACCTTCACAGGGTATGGCTACACCTTC; CDR3aa: CASRTFTGYGYTF
d_gene: .; abundance: .; v_gene: TRBV7-9; j_gene: TRBJ2-1; CDR3nt: TGTGCCAGCAGCTGGGGCACAGTTGGCCCCTACAATGAGCAGTTCTTC; CDR3aa: CASSWGTVGPYNEQFF
d_gene: .; abundance: .; v_gene: TRBV6-6; j_gene: TRBJ1-1; CDR3nt: TGTGCCAGCAACGAACTCCGGTCCACTGAAGCTTTCTTT; CDR3aa: CASNELRSTEAFF
d_gene: .; abundance: .; v_gene: TRBV28; j_gene: TRBJ1-6; CDR3nt: TGTGCCAGCAGTAAACAGATTTATAATTCACCCCTCCACTTT; CDR3aa: CASSKQIYNSPLHF
d_gene: .; abundance: .; v_gene: TRBV7-2; j_gene: TRBJ1-1; CDR3nt: TGTGCCAGCAGCTTAGTACGGCAGGCCGAAGCTTTCTTT; CDR3aa: CASSLVRQAEAFF
d_gene: .; abundance: once; v_gene: TRBV5-1; j_gene: TRBJ1-6; CDR3nt: TGCGCCAGCAGCTTGGTTTCAGGGGCCAATTCACCCCTCCACTTT; CDR3aa: CASSLVSGANSPLHF
d_gene: .; abundance: .; v_gene: TRBV3-1/TRBV3-2; j_gene: TRBJ1-5; CDR3nt: TGTGCCAGCAGCCAAGATAGCAGGGATCGTGCCCAGCATTTT; CDR3aa: CASSQDSRDRAQHF
d_gene: TRBD2; abundance: .; v_gene: TRBV10-3; j_gene: TRBJ2-7; CDR3nt: TGTGCCATCGCTAGCGGGAGTTACGAGCAGTACTTC; CDR3aa: CAIASGSYEQYF
d_gene: TRBD2; abundance: .; v_gene: TRBV7-2; j_gene: TRBJ2-3; CDR3nt: TGTGCCAGCAGCTTAGAGGCGGGGGTCACAGATACGCAGTATTTT; CDR3aa: CASSLEAGVTDTQYF
d_gene: .; abundance: .; v_gene: TRBV23-1; j_gene: TRBJ2-5; CDR3nt: TGCGCCAGTTCTAGCGAAAGGGGAGAGACCCAGTACTTC; CDR3aa: CASSSERGETQYF
d_gene: .; abundance: few; v_gene: TRBV3-1/TRBV3-2; j_gene: TRBJ1-2; CDR3nt: TGTGCCAGCAGCCCCGGCTATGGCTACACCTTC; CDR3aa: CASSPGYGYTF
d_gene: .; abundance: .; v_gene: TRBV11-2; j_gene: TRBJ2-1; CDR3nt: TGTGCCAGCAGCTTCTCGGGCAGGAGGCTCGATGAGCAGTTCTTC; CDR3aa: CASSFSGRRLDEQFF
d_gene: TRBD1; abundance: .; v_gene: TRBV14; j_gene: TRBJ2-5; CDR3nt: TGTGCCAGCAGCCCCCGGACAGGCCAAGAGACCCAGTACTTC; CDR3aa: CASSPRTGQETQYF
d_gene: TRBD1; abundance: .; v_gene: TRBV19; j_gene: TRBJ1-1; CDR3nt: TGTGCCAGTAGTAAACAGGGGGTCGCAGGGACTGAAGCTTTCTTT; CDR3aa: CASSKQGVAGTEAFF
d_gene: .; abundance: .; v_gene: TRBV7-9; j_gene: TRBJ1-2; CDR3nt: TGTGCCAGCAGCCCCCGAGGGGGGGCCTATGGCTACACCTTC; CDR3aa: CASSPRGGAYGYTF
d_gene: TRBD1; abundance: few; v_gene: TRBV7-2; j_gene: TRBJ2-7; CDR3nt: TGTGCCAGCAGACTGGACAGGCGATCCTACGAGCAGTACTTC; CDR3aa: CASRLDRRSYEQYF
d_gene: .; abundance: .; v_gene: TRBV28; j_gene: TRBJ1-2; CDR3nt: TGTGCCAGCAGTTTCTCTTCGACAGGACGCTATGGCTACACCTTC; CDR3aa: CASSFSSTGRYGYTF
d_gene: TRBD1; abundance: .; v_gene: TRBV6-5; j_gene: TRBJ1-1; CDR3nt: TGTGCCAGCAGTTACGCAGGGGGCCCCCAAGGGTTCGGAGCTTTCTTT; CDR3aa: CASSYAGGPQGFGAFF
d_gene: TRBD1; abundance: .; v_gene: TRBV20-1; j_gene: TRBJ2-7; CDR3nt: TGCAGTGCTAAACAGGGGAACGAGCAGTACTTC; CDR3aa: CSAKQGNEQYF
d_gene: .; abundance: .; v_gene: TRBV7-2; j_gene: TRBJ1-4; CDR3nt: TGTGCCAGCAGCTTAGGGGCCGCCCTGCCCGAAAAACTGTTTTTT; CDR3aa: CASSLGAALPEKLFF
d_gene: TRBD1; abundance: .; v_gene: TRBV6-1; j_gene: TRBJ1-6; CDR3nt: TGTGCCAGCAGTGAAACCCCGGCGGGGACAGTGTCTAATTCACCCCTCCACTTT; CDR3aa: CASSETPAGTVSNSPLHF
d_gene: .; abundance: .; v_gene: TRBV28; j_gene: TRBJ1-5; CDR3nt: TGTGCCAGCGGGACATTCGTTCCCCCGAATCAGCCCCAGCATTTT; CDR3aa: CASGTFVPPNQPQHF
d_gene: .; abundance: .; v_gene: TRBV11-2; j_gene: TRBJ1-4; CDR3nt: TGTGCCAGCAGCCTAACAGGGTTTGGTGAAAAACTGTTTTTT; CDR3aa: CASSLTGFGEKLFF
d_gene: .; abundance: .; v_gene: TRBV12-3/TRBV12-4; j_gene: TRBJ2-5; CDR3nt: TGTGCCAGCAGTTTGCGGGAGACCCAGTACTTC; CDR3aa: CASSLRETQYF
d_gene: TRBD2; abundance: .; v_gene: TRBV7-9; j_gene: TRBJ2-7; CDR3nt: TGTGCCAGCAGCTTAGCGGGGGGAGGGGTGCAGGGCGAGCAGTACTTC; CDR3aa: CASSLAGGGVQGEQYF
d_gene: TRBD2; abundance: .; v_gene: TRBV7-2; j_gene: TRBJ2-7; CDR3nt: TGTGCCAGCAGCTTAGCGGGCGGACTAGGTCGCAGCTACGAGCAGTACTTC; CDR3aa: CASSLAGGLGRSYEQYF
d_gene: TRBD1; abundance: .; v_gene: TRBV3-1/TRBV3-2; j_gene: TRBJ2-7; CDR3nt: TGTGCCAGCAGCCCCACGACGAGGACAGGCCCGGTCTCCTACGAGCAGTACTTC; CDR3aa: CASSPTTRTGPVSYEQYF
d_gene: .; abundance: few; v_gene: TRBV27; j_gene: TRBJ2-2; CDR3nt: TGTGCCAGCAGTTCCTCGGCGGGTTTCGGGGTATCCGGGGAGCTGTTTTTT; CDR3aa: CASSSSAGFGVSGELFF